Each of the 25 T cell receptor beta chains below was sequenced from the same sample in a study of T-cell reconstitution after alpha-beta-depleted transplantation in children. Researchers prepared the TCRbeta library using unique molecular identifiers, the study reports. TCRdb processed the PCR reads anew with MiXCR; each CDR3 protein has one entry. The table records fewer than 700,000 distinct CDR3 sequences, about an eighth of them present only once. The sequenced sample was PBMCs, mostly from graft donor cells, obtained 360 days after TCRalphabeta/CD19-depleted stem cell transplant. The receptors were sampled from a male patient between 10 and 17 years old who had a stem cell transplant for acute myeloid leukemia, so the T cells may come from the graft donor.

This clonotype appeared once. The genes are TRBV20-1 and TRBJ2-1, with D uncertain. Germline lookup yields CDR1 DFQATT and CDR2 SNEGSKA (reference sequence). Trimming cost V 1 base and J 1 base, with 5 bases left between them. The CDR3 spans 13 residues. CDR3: CSARVPSYNEQFF. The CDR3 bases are TGCAGTGCTAGAGTACCGTCCTACAATGAGCAGTTCTTC.

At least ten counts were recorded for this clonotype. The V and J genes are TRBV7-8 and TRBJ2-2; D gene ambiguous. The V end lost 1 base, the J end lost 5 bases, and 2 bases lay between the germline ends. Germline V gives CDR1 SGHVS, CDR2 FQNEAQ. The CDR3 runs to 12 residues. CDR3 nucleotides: TGTGCCAGCAGCTTAGAAACCGGGGAGCTGTTTTTT. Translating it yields CASSLETGELFF.

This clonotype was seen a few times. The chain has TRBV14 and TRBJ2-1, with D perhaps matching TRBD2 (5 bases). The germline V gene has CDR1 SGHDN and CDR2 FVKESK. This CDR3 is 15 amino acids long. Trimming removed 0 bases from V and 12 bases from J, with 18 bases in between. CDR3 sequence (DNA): TGTGCCAGCAGCCAAGATCGATTCCCCGGGATCGGGCAGTTCTTC. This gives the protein CASSQDRFPGIGQFF.

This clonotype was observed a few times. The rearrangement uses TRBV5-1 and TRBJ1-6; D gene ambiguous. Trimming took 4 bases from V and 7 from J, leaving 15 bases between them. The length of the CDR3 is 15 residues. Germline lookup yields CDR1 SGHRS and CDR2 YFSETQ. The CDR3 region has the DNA TGCGCCAGCAGCCCCCCGGGAGGGAGGAATTCACCCCTCCACTTT. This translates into CASSPPGGRNSPLHF.

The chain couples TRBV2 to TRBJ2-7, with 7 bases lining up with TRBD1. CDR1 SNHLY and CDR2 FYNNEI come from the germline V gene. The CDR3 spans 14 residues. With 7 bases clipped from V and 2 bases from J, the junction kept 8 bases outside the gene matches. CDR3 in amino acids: CASTSRDSPYEQYF. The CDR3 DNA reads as TGTGCCAGCACCAGTAGGGACAGTCCCTACGAGCAGTACTTC.

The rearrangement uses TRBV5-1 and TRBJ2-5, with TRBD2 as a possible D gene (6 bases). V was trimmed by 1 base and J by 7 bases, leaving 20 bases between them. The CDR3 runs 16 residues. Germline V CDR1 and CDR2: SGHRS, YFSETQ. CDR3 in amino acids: CASSLYGRVKKGTQYF. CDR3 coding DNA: TGCGCCAGCAGCTTGTACGGGAGAGTTAAAAAGGGGACCCAGTACTTC.

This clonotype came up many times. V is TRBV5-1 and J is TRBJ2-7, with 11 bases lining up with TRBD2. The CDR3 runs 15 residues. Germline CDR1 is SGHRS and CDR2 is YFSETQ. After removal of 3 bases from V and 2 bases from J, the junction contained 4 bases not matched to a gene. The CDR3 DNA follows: TGCGCCAGCAGCTCGGGGACTAGCGGACCCTACGAGCAGTACTTC. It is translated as CASSSGTSGPYEQYF. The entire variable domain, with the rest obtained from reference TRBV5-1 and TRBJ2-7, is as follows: KAGVTQTPRYLIKTRGQQVTLSCSPISGHRSVSWYQQTPGQGLQFLFEYFSETQRNKGNFPGRFSGRQFSNSRSEMNVSTLELGDSALYLCASSSGTSGPYEQYFGPGTRLTVT.

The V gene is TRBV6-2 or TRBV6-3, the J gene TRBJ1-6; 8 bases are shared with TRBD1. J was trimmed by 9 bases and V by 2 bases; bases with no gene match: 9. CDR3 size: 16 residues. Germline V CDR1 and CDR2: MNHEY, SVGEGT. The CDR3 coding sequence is TGTGCCAGCAGTTACGATGGACAGGGTGGCAGTTCACCCCTCCACTTT. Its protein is CASSYDGQGGSSPLHF.

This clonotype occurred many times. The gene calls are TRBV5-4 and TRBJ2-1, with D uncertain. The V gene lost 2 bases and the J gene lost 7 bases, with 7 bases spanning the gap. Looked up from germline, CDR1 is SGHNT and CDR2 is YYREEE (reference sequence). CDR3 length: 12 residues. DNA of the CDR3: TGTGCCAGCAGCTTTCGAGAGAATGAGCAGTTCTTC. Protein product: CASSFRENEQFF.

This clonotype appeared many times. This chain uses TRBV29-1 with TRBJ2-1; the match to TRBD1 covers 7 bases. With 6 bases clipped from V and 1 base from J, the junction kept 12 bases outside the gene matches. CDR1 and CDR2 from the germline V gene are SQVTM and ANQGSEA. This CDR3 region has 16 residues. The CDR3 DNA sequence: TGCAGCGTCGAGGTGCCGAACAGGGGTTCCTACAATGAGCAGTTCTTC. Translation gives CSVEVPNRGSYNEQFF.

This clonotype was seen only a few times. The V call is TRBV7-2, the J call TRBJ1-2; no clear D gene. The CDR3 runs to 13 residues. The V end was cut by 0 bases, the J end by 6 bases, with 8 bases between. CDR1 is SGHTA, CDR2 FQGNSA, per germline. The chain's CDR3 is CASSLAGRDGYTF. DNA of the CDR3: TGTGCCAGCAGCTTAGCGGGCCGAGATGGCTACACCTTC.

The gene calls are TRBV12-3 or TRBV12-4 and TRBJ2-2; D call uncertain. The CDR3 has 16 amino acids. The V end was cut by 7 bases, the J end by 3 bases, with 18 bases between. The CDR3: CASNRAPEWDTGELFF. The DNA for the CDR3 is TGTGCCAGCAATAGGGCCCCGGAGTGGGACACCGGGGAGCTGTTTTTT.

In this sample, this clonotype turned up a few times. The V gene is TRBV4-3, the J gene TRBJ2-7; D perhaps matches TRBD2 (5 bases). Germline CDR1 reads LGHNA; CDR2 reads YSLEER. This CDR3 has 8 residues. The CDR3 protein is CASTTGSV. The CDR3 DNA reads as TGCGCCAGCACGACGGGGTCCGTC.

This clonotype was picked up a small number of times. The CDR3 spells CASSPQDRAQETQYF. Here the CDR3 DNA reads TGTGCCAGCAGTCCCCAGGACAGGGCTCAAGAGACCCAGTACTTC. The chain combines TRBV12-3 or TRBV12-4 with TRBJ2-5; 8 bases fit TRBD1. This CDR3 region has 15 residues. With V trimmed by 5 bases and J by 2 bases, 7 bases remained unmatched.

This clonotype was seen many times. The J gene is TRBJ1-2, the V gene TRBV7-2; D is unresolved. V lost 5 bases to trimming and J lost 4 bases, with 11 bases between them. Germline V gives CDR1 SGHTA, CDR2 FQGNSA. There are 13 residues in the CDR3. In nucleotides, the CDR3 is TGTGCCAGCAGCGTAGAAATGTTCTATGGCTACACCTTC. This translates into CASSVEMFYGYTF.

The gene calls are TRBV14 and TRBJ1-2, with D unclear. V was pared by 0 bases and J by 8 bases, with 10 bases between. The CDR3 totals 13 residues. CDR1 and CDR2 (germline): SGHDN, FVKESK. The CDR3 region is CASSQERWKGYTF. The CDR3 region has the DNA TGTGCCAGCAGCCAAGAAAGGTGGAAAGGCTACACCTTC.

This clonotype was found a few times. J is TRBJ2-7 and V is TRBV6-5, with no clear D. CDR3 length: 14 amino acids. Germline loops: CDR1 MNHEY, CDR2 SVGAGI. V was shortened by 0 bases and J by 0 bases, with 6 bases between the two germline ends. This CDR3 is CASSYSPFSYEQYF. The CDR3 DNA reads TGTGCCAGCAGTTACTCGCCATTCTCCTACGAGCAGTACTTC.

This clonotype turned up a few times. The CDR3 region is CSVEDAGDLETQYF. The CDR3 DNA reads TGCAGCGTTGAAGACGCGGGAGATTTAGAGACCCAGTACTTC. The V call is TRBV29-1, the J call TRBJ2-5; TRBD2 agrees at 7 bases. The germline V gene has CDR1 SQVTM and CDR2 ANQGSEA. The trim removed 0 bases at V and 4 bases at J, leaving 5 bases unmatched. The CDR3 sequence is 14 residues long.

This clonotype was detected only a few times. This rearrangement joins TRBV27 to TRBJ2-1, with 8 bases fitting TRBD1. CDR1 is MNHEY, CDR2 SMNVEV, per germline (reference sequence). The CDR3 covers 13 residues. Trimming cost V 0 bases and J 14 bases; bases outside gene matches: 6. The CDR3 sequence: CASSLSRDRFEFF. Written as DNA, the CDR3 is TGTGCCAGCAGTTTATCTAGGGACAGGTTTGAGTTCTTC.

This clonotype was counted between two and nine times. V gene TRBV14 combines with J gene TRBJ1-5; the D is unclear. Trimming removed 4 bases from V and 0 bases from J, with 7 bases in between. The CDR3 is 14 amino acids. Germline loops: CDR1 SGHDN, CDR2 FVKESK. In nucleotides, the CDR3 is TGTGCCAGCAGCCGTGGGAATAGCAATCAGCCCCAGCATTTT. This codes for CASSRGNSNQPQHF.

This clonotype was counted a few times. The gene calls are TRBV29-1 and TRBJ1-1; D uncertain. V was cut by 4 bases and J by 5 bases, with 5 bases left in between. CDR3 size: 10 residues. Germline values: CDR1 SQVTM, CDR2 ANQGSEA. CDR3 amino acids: CSVVRTEAFF. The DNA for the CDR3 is TGCAGCGTTGTGAGGACTGAAGCTTTCTTT. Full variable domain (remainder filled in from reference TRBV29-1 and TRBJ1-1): SAVISQKPSRDICQRGTSLTIQCQVDSQVTMMFWYRQQPGQSLTLIATANQGSEATYESGFVIDKFPISRPNLTFSTLTVSNMSPEDSSIYLCSVVRTEAFFGQGTRLTVV.

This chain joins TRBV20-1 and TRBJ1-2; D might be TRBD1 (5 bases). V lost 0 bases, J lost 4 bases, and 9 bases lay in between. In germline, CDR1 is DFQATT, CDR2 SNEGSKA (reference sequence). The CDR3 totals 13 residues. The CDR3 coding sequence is TGCAGTGCTAGAGATAAGGGGATCTATGGCTACACCTTC. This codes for CSARDKGIYGYTF.

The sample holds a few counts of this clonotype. CDR3 DNA sequence: TGTGCCAGCAGTTTTTACGACGGCTACGAGCAGTACTTC. Protein: CASSFYDGYEQYF. The chain carries TRBV28 and TRBJ2-7; no firm D call. Trimming pared 3 bases from V and 3 bases from J, leaving 9 bases between. The CDR3 is 13 amino acids. Germline CDR1 MDHEN, CDR2 SYDVKM.

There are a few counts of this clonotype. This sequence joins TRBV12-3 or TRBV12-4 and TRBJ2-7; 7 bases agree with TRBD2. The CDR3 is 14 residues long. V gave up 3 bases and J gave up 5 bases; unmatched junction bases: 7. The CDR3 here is CASSFWEGLNEQYF. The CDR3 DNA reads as TGTGCCAGCAGTTTTTGGGAGGGCCTAAACGAGCAGTACTTC.

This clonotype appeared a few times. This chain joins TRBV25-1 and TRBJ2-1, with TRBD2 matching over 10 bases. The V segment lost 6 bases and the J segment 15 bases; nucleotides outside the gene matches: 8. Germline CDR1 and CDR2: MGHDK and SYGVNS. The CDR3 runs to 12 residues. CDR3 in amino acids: CASRVAGGPLFF. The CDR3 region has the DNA TGTGCCAGCAGGGTAGCGGGAGGTCCGTTGTTCTTC.